This paragraph reports one T cell receptor (beta chain). Its target is not known. The sample belongs to a study of graft-versus-host responses after intestinal transplantation. The protocol was immunoSEQ multiplex PCR, while the TCRdb copy is restricted to in-frame clones and leaves out a portion. There are 30,000 to 40,000 clones in the sample; 75% to 90% occur only once, and 3.5% lies in the top ten. The CDR3 extends over 12 amino acids. The V gene lost 4 bases and the J gene lost 9 bases, with 10 bases spanning the gap. Germline-derived CDR1 and CDR2 are MDHEN and SYDVKM. Study-wide results and limits: The marrow of recipients harbored GvH clones, and ileum or blood showed some of them first. Peak circulating GvH clone levels were associated with early post-transplant HvG declines. Allograft clonal ratios (graft-versus-host to host-versus-graft) were high in patients who had graft-donor T cell macrochimerism.

Sequencing was performed on PBMCs, taken 1070 days after transplant. The sequence came from a human patient who received an intestinal transplant, so some T cells may come from the graft donor. The chain links TRBV28 to TRBJ2-1, with a weak D call TRBD2 (5 bases). The chain's CDR3 is CASSSTKSEQFF. The CDR3 DNA reads as TGTGCCAGCAGTTCGACTAAAAGTGAGCAGTTCTTC.